This T cell receptor beta chain was recovered during a study of blood T cell repertoires in COVID-19. In the authors' methods: Estimation of nucleated cell counts relied on the amplification of reference gene primers. TCRdb's copy holds only in-frame clones and misses some; the assay was immunoSEQ multiplex PCR. The DNA was the basis for D and trimming; V, J and clone size are from that table. Here the sample spans 400,000 to 450,000 clones, 80% to 90% being singletons. Recovered participants had two consecutive negative NP/OP PCR tests, healthcare professional clearance, or symptom resolution. The length of the CDR3 is 16 residues. Trimming pared 3 bases from V and 0 bases from J, leaving 12 bases between. Germline V gene lookup returns CDR1 SGHRS and CDR2 YFSETQ.

V usage is TRBV5-1 and J usage is TRBJ2-2; D is undetermined. The sequenced material came from PBMCs or T cells enriched from blood (not recorded which). The sequence derives from a man aged 30-40 years who had recovered from COVID-19. CDR3 coding DNA: TGCGCCAGCAGCTCCCGGTCAGGCACGAACACCGGGGAGCTGTTTTTT. Translation: CASSSRSGTNTGELFF.